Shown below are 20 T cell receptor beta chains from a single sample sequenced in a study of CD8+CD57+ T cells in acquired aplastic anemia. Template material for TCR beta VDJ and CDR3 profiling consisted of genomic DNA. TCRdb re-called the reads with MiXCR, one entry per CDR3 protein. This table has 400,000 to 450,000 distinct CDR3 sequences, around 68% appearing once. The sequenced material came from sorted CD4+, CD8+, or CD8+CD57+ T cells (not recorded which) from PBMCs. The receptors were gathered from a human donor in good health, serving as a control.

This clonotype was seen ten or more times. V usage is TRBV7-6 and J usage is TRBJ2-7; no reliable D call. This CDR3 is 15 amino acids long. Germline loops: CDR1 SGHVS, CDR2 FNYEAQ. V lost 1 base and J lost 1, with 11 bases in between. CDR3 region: CASSLGSLASYEQYF. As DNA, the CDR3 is TGTGCCAGCAGCTTAGGCAGCCTTGCATCCTACGAGCAGTACTTC.

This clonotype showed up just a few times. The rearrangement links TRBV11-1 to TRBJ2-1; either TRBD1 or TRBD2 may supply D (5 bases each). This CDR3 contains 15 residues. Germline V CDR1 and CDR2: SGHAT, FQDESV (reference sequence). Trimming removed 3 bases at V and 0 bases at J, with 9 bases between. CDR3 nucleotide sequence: TGTGCCAGCAGCTTTGCAGGGAGCTCCTACAATGAGCAGTTCTTC. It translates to CASSFAGSSYNEQFF. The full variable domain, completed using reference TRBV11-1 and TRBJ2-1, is EAEVAQSPRYKITEKSQAVAFWCDPISGHATLYWYRQILGQGPELLVQFQDESVVDDSQLPKDRFSAERLKGVDSTLKIQPAELGDSAMYLCASSFAGSSYNEQFFGPGTRLTVL.

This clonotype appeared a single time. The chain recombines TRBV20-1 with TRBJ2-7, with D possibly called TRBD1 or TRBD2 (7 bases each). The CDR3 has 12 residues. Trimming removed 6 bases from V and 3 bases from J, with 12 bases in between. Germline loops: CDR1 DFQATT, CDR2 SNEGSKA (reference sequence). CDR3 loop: CSAGGDSYEQYF. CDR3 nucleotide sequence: TGCAGTGCGGGGGGGGACAGCTACGAGCAGTACTTC.

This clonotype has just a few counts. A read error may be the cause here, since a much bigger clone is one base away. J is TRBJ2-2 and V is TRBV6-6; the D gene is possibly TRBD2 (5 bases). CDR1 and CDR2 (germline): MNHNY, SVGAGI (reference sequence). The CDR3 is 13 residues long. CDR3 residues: CASRVGWTGELSF. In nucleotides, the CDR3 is TGTGCCAGCAGGGTAGGATGGACCGGGGAGCTGTCTTTT.

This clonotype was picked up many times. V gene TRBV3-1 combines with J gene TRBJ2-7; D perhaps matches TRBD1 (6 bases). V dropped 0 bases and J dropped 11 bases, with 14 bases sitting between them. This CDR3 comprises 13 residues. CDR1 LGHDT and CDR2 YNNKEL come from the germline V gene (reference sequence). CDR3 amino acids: CASSQDGGRGEYF. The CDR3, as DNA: TGTGCCAGCAGCCAAGATGGGGGCAGGGGAGAGTACTTC.

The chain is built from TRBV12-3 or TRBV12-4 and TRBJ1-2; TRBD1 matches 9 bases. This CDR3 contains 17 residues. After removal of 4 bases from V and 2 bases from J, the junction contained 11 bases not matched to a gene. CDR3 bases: TGTGCCAGCAGTTGGAGCCTGGGACAGGGATCCAACTATGGCTACACCTTC. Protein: CASSWSLGQGSNYGYTF.

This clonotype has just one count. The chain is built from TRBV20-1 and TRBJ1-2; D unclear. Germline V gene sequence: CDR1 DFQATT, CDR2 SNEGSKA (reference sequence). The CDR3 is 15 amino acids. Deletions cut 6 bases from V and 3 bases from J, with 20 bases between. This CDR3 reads CSALRRGLEHYGYTF. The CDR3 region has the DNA TGCAGTGCCCTCCGTAGAGGTCTCGAGCACTATGGCTACACCTTC.

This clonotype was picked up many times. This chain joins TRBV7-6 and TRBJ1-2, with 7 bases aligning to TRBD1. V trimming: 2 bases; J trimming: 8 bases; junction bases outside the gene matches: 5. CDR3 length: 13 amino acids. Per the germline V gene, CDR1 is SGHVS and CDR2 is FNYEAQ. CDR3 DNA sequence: TGTGCCAGCAGCTTATCGACAGGGTTGGGCTACACCTTC. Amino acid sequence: CASSLSTGLGYTF.

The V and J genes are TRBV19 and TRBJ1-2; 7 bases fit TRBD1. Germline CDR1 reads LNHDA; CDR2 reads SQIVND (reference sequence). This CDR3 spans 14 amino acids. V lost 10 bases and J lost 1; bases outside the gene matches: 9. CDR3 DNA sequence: TGTGCCACTGTTACAACAGGGGATAACTATGGCTACACCTTC. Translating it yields CATVTTGDNYGYTF.

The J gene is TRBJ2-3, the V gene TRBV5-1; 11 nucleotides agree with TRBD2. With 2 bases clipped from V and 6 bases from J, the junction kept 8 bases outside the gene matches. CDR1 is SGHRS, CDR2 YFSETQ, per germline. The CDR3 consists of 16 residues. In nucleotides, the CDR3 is TGCGCCAGCAGCTTAGGGACTAGCGGCACCGGGGATACGCAGTATTTT. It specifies CASSLGTSGTGDTQYF.

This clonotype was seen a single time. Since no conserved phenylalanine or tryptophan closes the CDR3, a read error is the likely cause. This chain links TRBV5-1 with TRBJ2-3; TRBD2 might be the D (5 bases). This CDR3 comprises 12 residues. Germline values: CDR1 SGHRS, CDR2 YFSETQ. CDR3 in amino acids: CASSQRADTQYS. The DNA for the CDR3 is TGCGCTAGCAGCCAGAGGGCAGATACGCAGTATTCT.

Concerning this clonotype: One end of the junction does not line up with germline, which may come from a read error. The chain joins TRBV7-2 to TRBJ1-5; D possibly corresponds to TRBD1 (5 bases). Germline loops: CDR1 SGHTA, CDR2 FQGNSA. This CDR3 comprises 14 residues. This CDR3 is CACSDQGGDQPQHF. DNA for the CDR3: TGTGCCTGCAGCGACCAGGGAGGGGATCAGCCCCAGCATTTT.

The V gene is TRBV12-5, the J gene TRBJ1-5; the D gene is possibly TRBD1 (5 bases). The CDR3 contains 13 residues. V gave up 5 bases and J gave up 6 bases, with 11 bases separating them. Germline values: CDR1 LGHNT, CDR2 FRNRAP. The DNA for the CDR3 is TGTGCTAGTGGTCCGACAGATGTTCAGCCCCAGCATTTT. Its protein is CASGPTDVQPQHF.

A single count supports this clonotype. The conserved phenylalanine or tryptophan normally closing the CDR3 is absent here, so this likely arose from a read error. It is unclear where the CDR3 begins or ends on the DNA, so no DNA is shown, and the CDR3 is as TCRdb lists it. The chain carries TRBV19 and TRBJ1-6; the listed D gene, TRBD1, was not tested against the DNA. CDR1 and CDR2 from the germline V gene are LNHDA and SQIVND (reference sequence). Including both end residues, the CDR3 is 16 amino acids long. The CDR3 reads CASGFSAGTQYFPPRI.

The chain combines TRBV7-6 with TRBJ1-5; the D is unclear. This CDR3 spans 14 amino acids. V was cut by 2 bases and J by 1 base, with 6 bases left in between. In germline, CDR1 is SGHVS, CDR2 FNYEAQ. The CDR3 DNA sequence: TGTGCCAGCAGCTTACGGCAGAGCAATCAGCCCCAGCATTTT. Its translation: CASSLRQSNQPQHF.

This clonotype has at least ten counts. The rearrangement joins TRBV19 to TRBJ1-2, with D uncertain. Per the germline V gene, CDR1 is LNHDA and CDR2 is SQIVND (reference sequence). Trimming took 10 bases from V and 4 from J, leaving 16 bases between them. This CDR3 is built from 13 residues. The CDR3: CAIVAPGSYGYTF. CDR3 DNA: TGTGCCATAGTCGCTCCGGGATCCTATGGCTACACCTTC.

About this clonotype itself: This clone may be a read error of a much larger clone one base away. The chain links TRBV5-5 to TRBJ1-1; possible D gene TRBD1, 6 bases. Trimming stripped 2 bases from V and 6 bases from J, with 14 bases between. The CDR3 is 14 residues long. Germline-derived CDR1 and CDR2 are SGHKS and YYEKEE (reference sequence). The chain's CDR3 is CASSFRGRDAEAFF. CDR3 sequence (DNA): TGTGCCAGCAGCTTTCGGGGGCGGGACGCTGAAGCTTTCTTT. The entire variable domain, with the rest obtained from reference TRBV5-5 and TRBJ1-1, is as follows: DAGVTQSPTHLIKTRGQQVTLRCSPISGHKSVSWYQQVLGQGPQFIFQYYEKEERGRGNFPDRFSARQFPNYSSELNVNALLLGDSALYLCASSFRGRDAEAFFGQGTRLTVV.

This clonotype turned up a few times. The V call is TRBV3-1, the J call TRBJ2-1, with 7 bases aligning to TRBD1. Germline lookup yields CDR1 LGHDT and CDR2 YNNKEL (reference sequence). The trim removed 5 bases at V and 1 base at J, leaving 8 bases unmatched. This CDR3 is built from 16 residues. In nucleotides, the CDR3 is TGTGCCAGCAGCACACAGGGGCTAGGGTCCTACAATGAGCAGTTCTTC. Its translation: CASSTQGLGSYNEQFF.

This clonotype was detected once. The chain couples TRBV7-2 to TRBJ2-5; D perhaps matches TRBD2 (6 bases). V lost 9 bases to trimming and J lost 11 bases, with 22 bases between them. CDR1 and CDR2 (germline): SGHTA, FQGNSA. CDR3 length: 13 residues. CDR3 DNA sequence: TGTGCCAGTAGTAGCCCGGCCGGGGAGGCGCAGTACTTC. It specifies CASSSPAGEAQYF.

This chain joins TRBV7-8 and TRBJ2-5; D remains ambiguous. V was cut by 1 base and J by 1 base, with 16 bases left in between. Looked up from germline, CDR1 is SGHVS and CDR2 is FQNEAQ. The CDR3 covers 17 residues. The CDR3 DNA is TGTGCCAGCAGCTTAGGATGCAGCAACTGGTTCCAAGAGACCCAGTACTTC. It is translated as CASSLGCSNWFQETQYF.